This TCR beta chain originates from a study of ipilimumab plus nivolumab after autologous stem cell transplantation (dated by TCRdb to the early 2020s). Concerning the study at large: A median of roughly five ipilimumab doses and 7 or 8 nivolumab doses was received by trial patients. Primary refractory and relapsed disease were included in the DLBCL cohort, with 18-month progression-free survival of about 82% and 31%, respectively. Patients in the trial were undergoing autologous transplant and had high-risk diffuse large B cell lymphoma, mature T cell lymphoma, or multiple myeloma. The intent-to-treat population of the trial consisted of some 33 patients. Broader findings and caveats from the paper: Per the authors, a biologic rationale for further study of the post-transplant checkpoint inhibition approach was offered by T cell receptor repertoire, regulatory T cell phenotype and gut microbiota profiles. The authors concluded that, as post-transplant consolidation, combined checkpoint inhibition appeared tolerable.

The germline V gene specifies SGHRS as CDR1 and YFSETQ as CDR2. Unmatched junction bases come to 5, with V trimmed by 4 bases and J by 4 bases. The cysteine opens and the phenylalanine closes a CDR3 of 14 amino acids. Only the CDR3 region is kept as DNA, spanning 42 bases read in frame from base 1. Receptors were amplified or captured by the immunoSEQ multiplex PCR assay. TCRdb retrieved this table from immuneACCESS and kept in-frame rearrangements only. Not all clones are present; in checked studies, unresolved V genes account for under half, and no reason is known for the remainder. Here the sample has 17,000 or so clones; under 85% occur a single time. Of the sample, 35% is held by the ten largest clones. Remarks on this clone: Its antigen specificity is not known. No base quality information exists; no much larger clone differs at one position.

Ipilimumab was given at 1 mg/kg intravenously on day 1 of selected weeks, and checkpoint therapy started 14 to 28 days after autologous transplant. Nivolumab was given at 3 mg/kg intravenously on day 1 of weeks 1, 4, 7, 10, and every two weeks through week 26. This was a Phase Ib clinical trial that tested ipilimumab plus nivolumab, given as combined checkpoint inhibition, for consolidation following autologous stem cell transplantation. Material: PBMCs, obtained in a trial of ipilimumab plus nivolumab as post-transplant consolidation. The V gene is TRBV5-1 and the J gene is TRBJ1-1; 9 nucleotides in the junction match TRBD1. The receptor was isolated from a male donor with diffuse large B-cell lymphoma. The CDR3 region: CASSRGQGFTEAFF. The base sequence is TGCGCCAGCAGCCGGGGACAGGGATTCACTGAAGCTTTCTTT.